Detailed here is one T cell receptor beta chain. The antigen remains unidentified. Profiling relied on immunoSEQ multiplex PCR, and the TCRdb table lists in-frame clones only, not all of them. Among tens of thousands of clones, 94% were seen once, and the ten largest hold about 6.5%. This sample is part of a study of STAT3 mutations in large granular lymphocyte leukemia. Study results and caveats: Every T-LGLL patient had at least one immunodominant TCRbeta clonotype. After therapy, about 30% of the 18 patients switched clonotypes, all new clones STAT3 wild type.

Per the germline V gene, CDR1 is SQVTM and CDR2 is ANQGSEA. The CDR3 is 14 amino acids. With 0 bases removed from V and 1 base from J, the gap between germline ends came to 9 bases. The V gene is TRBV29-1, the J gene TRBJ1-2; D remains unclear. This sequence originates from a man aged 40-50 years with T-cell large granular lymphocyte leukemia. Some clones in this sample may be carry-over from other donors' samples. The sample comprised peripheral blood mononuclear cells. The CDR3 loop is CSVEDQEGNYGYTF. For the CDR3, the DNA is TGCAGCGTTGAAGATCAGGAGGGTAACTATGGCTACACCTTC.